The T cell receptor beta chain described here comes from a study of blood T cell repertoires in COVID-19. In the study overall: Researchers got acute and convalescent COVID-19 samples from the United States, Italy and Spain.

The germline CDR1 and CDR2 sequences are SEHNR and FQNEAQ (reference sequence). V dropped 5 bases and J dropped 2 bases, with 11 bases sitting between them. The CDR3 loop spans 14 amino acids. The assay was immunoSEQ multiplex PCR, and TCRdb's table has in-frame clones only and misses some. This sample carries more than 50,000 clones, 75% to 90% of them seen once, and the ten largest clones take roughly 12%. Sequencing was carried out using peripheral blood. The chain employs TRBV7-9 and TRBJ2-3, with no clear D. The TCR was taken from a human donor in a cohort sampled during active COVID-19. CDR3 DNA: TGTGCCAGCAGCCCCGGAGAGTTCACAGATACGCAGTATTTT. This sequence encodes CASSPGEFTDTQYF.